This T cell receptor (beta chain) was recorded in a study of cytomegalovirus exposure and HLA in healthy donors. Turning to this clone: The target antigen is unknown.

Primers for the PCR totalled 60 Vbeta and 13 Jbeta. Sequenced by immunoSEQ multiplex PCR; TCRdb stores in-frame clones only, minus some. The sample has about 63,000 clones, 80% to 90% seen once; the top ten hold roughly 12%. Germline assignment: CDR1 GTSNPN and CDR2 SVGIG (reference sequence). The CDR3 sequence is 12 residues long. The ends lost 8 bases at V and 2 bases at J; junction bases unmatched: 3. Whole-study findings and limits: In an earlier analysis, in fewer than 700 donors, most V segments appeared productive either ~90% or ~30% of the time. A later analysis found that most CMV-associated TCR beta chains appeared HLA-restricted. TCR association rates varied by HLA locus in a later analysis, with DRB1 highest and HLA-C lowest.

Donors consisted of healthy bone marrow donors. Input material: PBMCs. The rearrangement joins TRBV30 to TRBJ2-1; 7 bases map to TRBD2. The receptor was isolated from a woman in her 30s in good health and CMV-seropositive. CDR3 loop: CAVRETYNEQFF. CDR3 DNA: TGTGCCGTGCGGGAGACCTACAATGAGCAGTTCTTC.